This section outlines one TCR beta chain sequence together with its context. There is no known antigen for this receptor. No base qualities exist here, and no much larger clone lies one base off it. The data belong to a study of graft-versus-host responses after intestinal transplantation (dated by TCRdb to the early 2020s). About the study as a whole: Multivisceral, liver-intestinal, or isolated intestinal transplants were received by the recipients. Every recipient was given anti-thymocyte globulin induction, followed by 2 to 4 years of maintenance tacrolimus and steroids. After intestinal transplantation, graft-versus-host and host-versus-graft alloreactive T cell clones were followed in the graft, circulation and bone marrow using bulk TCR-beta CDR3 sequencing. To identify alloreactive clones, pre-transplant mixed lymphocyte reaction products were sequenced and compared with unstimulated pre-transplant donor and recipient T cells. The cohort enrolled about two dozen intestinal transplant recipients including one retransplant, and a few patients lacking pretransplant specimens were excluded. A peak of at least 4% donor T cells among recipient peripheral blood mononuclear cells was the definition used for donor T cell macrochimerism. Instead of going to the commercial service, samples from three later patients were sequenced in-house on an Illumina MiSeq and processed with MiXCR. What the study reported, not specific to this receptor: High GvH to HvG T cell clonal ratios were observed in the allografts of patients with donor T cell macrochimerism. The relatively low number and heterogeneity of intestinal transplant patients limited the conclusions. Early after transplant, declines in HvG clones were associated with peak levels of circulating GvH clones. GvH clones were found in recipient bone marrow, and some of the GvH clones appeared earlier in ileal mucosa or blood, which is consistent with an intestinal mucosal origin.

The CDR3 runs 17 residues from the cysteine to the phenylalanine. The read is trimmed to its CDR3 DNA, 51 bases read in frame from base 1. The germline V gene specifies SGHVS as CDR1 and FQNEAQ as CDR2. Trimming leaves V shorter by 3 bases and J shorter by 4 bases, with the junction holding 7 bases beyond the gene matches. Receptors were amplified or captured by the immunoSEQ multiplex PCR assay. For most patients, genomic DNA was isolated with the Qiagen DNeasy Blood and Tissue Kit and shipped frozen to Adaptive Biotechnologies for TCR sequencing. For most patients, high-throughput TCR-beta CDR3 sequencing of genomic DNA was performed by Adaptive Biotechnologies. In the authors' own workflow: Adaptive's ImmunoSEQ software was the source of the TCR sequencing data for approximately 18 patients, while three other patients were processed with MiXCR and VDJtools. To correct CD4 versus CD8 sorting errors, sequences present in both subsets at a frequency ratio below 5:1 were removed. CDR3 nucleotide sequences shared between donor and recipient were removed because the origin of such sequences could not be assigned. To be classed as alloreactive, a clone needed at least 2-fold expansion over unstimulated cells and a minimum CFSE-low frequency of 0.002% (template counts) or 0.001% (read counts). Mappable clones were those detected in sequenced pre-transplant spleen, lymph node, or MLR CFSE-low populations of the donor or recipient. Cumulative frequency of alloreactive clones was calculated as a percentage of all sequences weighted by copy number. TCRdb obtained this table from immuneACCESS and retained in-frame rearrangements with V and J assigned. These tables miss some clones; where compared with another copy, unresolved V genes account for less than half of the shortfall, and the remainder is unexplained. V, J and clone size derive from that table, while D and trimming were established from the DNA sequence. The sample records around 110,000 clones, about nine tenths of which are singletons. In total, the top ten clones hold around 0.2% of the sample.

Per the publication, the time point label means: cells obtained before transplantation from donor or recipient. CD3+CD4+ and CD3+CD8+ populations were FACS-sorted from unstimulated pre-transplant donor and recipient cells taken from spleen or lymph nodes. Recombination connected TRBV7-8 to TRBJ2-1, and 12 bases in between align with TRBD2. Sequencing used unstimulated CD4+ T cells sorted from spleen or lymph node cells, obtained before intestinal transplant. This TCR came from a human donor who received an intestinal transplant. The CDR3 sequence is CASSFTSGGPEYNEQFF. The nucleotide sequence is given as TGTGCCAGCAGCTTTACTAGCGGGGGGCCGGAATACAATGAGCAGTTCTTC.